This TCR beta chain was obtained from a study of long-term antiretroviral therapy in people with HIV (dated by TCRdb to the early 2020s). About the investigation overall: Collection of the earliest samples took place about a decade ahead of the 2015 WHO recommendation for immediate ART, at a time when ART was typically delayed until CD4 counts fell. A retrospective serial study tested whether ART initiation and durable HIV suppression were associated with changes in peripheral blood TRB repertoire composition and diversity. From fewer than 35 adults with confirmed HIV infection, the cohort provided some 200 cryopreserved PBMC samples, gathered serially across a mean of around six years (range 1-12). About 35% of the 30 participants with HIV were female. No cross-contamination during QIAcube processing turned up in test extractions that ran a monoclonal T-cell line alongside 33 polyclonal samples.

Trimmed from V: 2 bases; trimmed from J: 8 bases; junction bases lacking a gene match: 9. CDR1 and CDR2 were assigned from the germline V gene as MGHDK and SYGVNS. Its CDR3 holds 15 amino acids, cysteine through phenylalanine. Only CDR3 DNA is held: 45 bases, read in frame from base 1. The immunoSEQ hsTCRB v3.0 assay was used at survey level resolution for TRB variable region sequencing. A depth of roughly 40,000-55,000 T-cell genomes per sample was targeted for TRB sequencing. TRB libraries were pooled and sequenced on an Illumina MiSeq using a v3 150-cycle kit. The study's processing was this. Repertoire analysis was run in R within a reproducible Nextflow workflow that covered QC, data transformation and analysis. Custom analyses were implemented in LymphoSeq2, an R package for AIRR-Seq data exploration. A handful of samples that produced fewer than 5000 total TRB sequences were removed, so approximately 170 HIV repertoires were analyzed. Of the roughly 180 retained HIV repertoires, 55 to 60 were collected before and about 130 after ART initiation. Repertoires were downsampled to 5000 TRB nucleotide sequences, with summary statistics averaged over 100 downsampling iterations. TRB sequences were retained for analysis only if CDR3 regions of at least seven amino acids were present. Diversity was measured with a Shannon entropy-derived clonality score and the Gini coefficient. Repertoire networks linked the top 5000 CDR3 amino acid sequences whenever two sequences differed by an edit distance of one. For TRB CDR3 amino acid sequences, GLIPH2 was used to predict antigen specificity groups and MHC restriction. To flag known CMV, EBV, HIV or tissue antigen associations, CDR3 amino acid sequences were matched against VDJdb and McPAS-TCR. Pre-ART, post-ART and control groups were compared with Wilcoxon signed-rank tests and Holm-Bonferroni correction. TCRdb stores this immuneACCESS table with in-frame sequences only. Part of the clones is absent; in the studies checked, under half of the shortfall reflects unresolved V genes, and no reason is known for the rest. V and J calls and clone size are given by that table; D and trimming were obtained from the DNA. For this sample there are approximately 41,000 clones; around 86% appear just once. More than 4.5% of the sample is in the top ten clones.

Participants were included only if at least one PBMC sample before ART initiation and at least two post-ART samples were available. Treatment was received in the United States of America by all participants with HIV. Before DNA extraction, cryopreserved samples containing 1-10 million PBMC were thawed and washed. At the time of the earliest PBMC sample, participants with HIV were aged between roughly 23 and 60 years. PBMC samples from each participant spanned 1-4 timepoints before ART initiation and 2-8 timepoints after ART initiation, with a median of 7 samples. Serial HIV viral load, CD4+ T-cell count, ART history and demographic data were obtained for every participant. Genomic DNA was extracted from unsorted PBMC with a Qiagen kit on a QIAcube, processed in batches of 12 samples. Details on this clone: The antigen it binds to is not known. No base-level quality is on record; no much larger clone is a single base apart.

General study outcomes and caveats: Expanded TRB clones identified before ART initiation dominated the repertoire at all time points, although this dominance fluctuated and declined in many PLHIV after ART. The samples span the years 2004 to 2017, and the ART regimens used at that time may not be as effective as current regimens. HIV repertoires had narrower CDR3 length ranges than controls, and the network structure suggested an antigen-experienced repertoire that shifted only slightly toward naive after ART. Owing to limited PBMC availability, only the TCR beta chain was sequenced, without alpha chain pairing. Inferences about post-ART repertoire changes were limited because no data were available on ART adherence, viral resistance or therapy changes. Because pre-ART samples had limited cell numbers, unsorted PBMC were profiled rather than sorted CD4+ and CD8+ T cells. Starting ART was linked to a significant rise in TRB diversity, yet even with long-term ART the diversity remained significantly lower than in transplant donor controls.

The sample in question was unsorted PBMCs, obtained 1.5 years after starting antiretroviral therapy. This sequence uses TRBV25-1 and TRBJ2-1; the central 7 bases match TRBD2. This TCR was recovered from a young man with HIV. The CDR3 amino acid sequence is: CASSEEVGGFHEQFF. The nucleotide sequence reads as follows: TGTGCCAGCAGTGAAGAGGTGGGAGGGTTTCATGAGCAGTTCTTC.